Following are 14 T cell receptor beta chains from one sample sequenced in a study of blood T cell repertoires in COVID-19 (dated by TCRdb to between 2020 and 2021). The library came from the immunoSEQ multiplex PCR assay. TCRdb re-hosts the immuneACCESS table, in-frame sequences only. Its copies lack some clones; in the studies checked, an unresolved V gene accounts for under half of them, and the cause for the rest is not known. For this sample the table gives fewer than 150,000 clones, of which about 87% were detected only once. 3.5% to 4.5% of the sample lies in the top ten. Sequenced sample: peripheral blood. These receptors all stem from a woman aged 60-70 years with acute or convalescent COVID-19.

The genes are TRBV19 and TRBJ2-3, with 10 nucleotides matching TRBD2. The CDR3 loop spans 17 amino acids. The germline gives CDR1 LNHDA, CDR2 SQIVND (reference sequence). V lost 2 bases, J lost 4 bases, and 9 bases stayed unmatched. The CDR3 DNA sequence: TGTGCCAGTAGTATATCCCCTAGCGGGAGCGCCGCAGATACGCAGTATTTT. Its protein is CASSISPSGSAADTQYF.

This clone was counted between two and nine times. The rearrangement joins TRBV5-5 to TRBJ2-1; D perhaps matches TRBD1 (5 bases). Trimming cost V 0 bases and J 1 base, with 5 bases left between them. The length of the CDR3 is 14 residues. CDR1 is SGHKS, CDR2 YYEKEE, per germline (reference sequence). The CDR3 is CASSLDRSYNEQFF. The CDR3 DNA is TGTGCCAGCAGCTTGGACAGGTCCTACAATGAGCAGTTCTTC.

The chain carries TRBV5-5 and TRBJ2-5; 9 bases align to TRBD1. The CDR3 length is 14 residues. V lost 4 bases to trimming and J lost 4 bases; unmatched junction nucleotides: 5. Germline assignment: CDR1 SGHKS and CDR2 YYEKEE (reference sequence). CDR3 amino acids: CASSRTGDVETQYF. CDR3 nucleotide sequence: TGTGCCAGCAGCCGGACAGGGGACGTAGAGACCCAGTACTTC.

The rearrangement uses TRBV10-1 and TRBJ2-7; 11 nucleotides align to TRBD1. V shed 8 bases, J shed 3 bases, and the junction held 21 bases outside the gene matches. Looked up from germline, CDR1 is WNHNN and CDR2 is SYGVQD (reference sequence). The CDR3 is 19 amino acids. Here the CDR3 DNA reads TGCGCCAGCCGTACCGAACCGGGACAGGGGGGATGTGTGATCTACGAGCAGTACTTC. Translated, it gives CASRTEPGQGGCVIYEQYF.

The V gene is TRBV5-4, the J gene TRBJ1-5, with D possibly TRBD1 on 5 matching bases. CDR1 and CDR2 (germline): SGHNT, YYREEE (reference sequence). This CDR3 has 15 residues. Between the trimmed V and J ends, which lost 3 bases and 1 base, there was a span of 11 bases. The CDR3 is CASSYGGGSNQPQHF. CDR3 nucleotide sequence: TGTGCCAGCAGCTATGGGGGGGGGAGCAATCAGCCCCAGCATTTT.

V gene TRBV5-5 combines with J gene TRBJ1-1, with D tentatively TRBD1 (5 bases). CDR3 length equals 14 residues. V was shortened by 4 bases and J by 11 bases, with 21 bases between the two germline ends. CDR1 and CDR2 (germline): SGHKS, YYEKEE (reference sequence). The CDR3 DNA follows: TGTGCCAGCAGCCCGACCGGGACTGTCACTTTTGCTTTCTTT. Translation gives CASSPTGTVTFAFF.

This chain joins TRBV6-2 or TRBV6-3 and TRBJ1-1; 8 bases fit TRBD1. V was pared by 2 bases and J by 4 bases, with 12 bases of the junction left unmatched. CDR1 MNHEY and CDR2 SVGEGT come from the germline V gene. CDR3 size: 17 residues. The CDR3 here is CASSYRTGRVIGTEAFF. CDR3 DNA: TGTGCCAGCAGTTACCGGACAGGGCGGGTTATCGGCACTGAAGCTTTCTTT.

This clone was counted a few times. The gene calls are TRBV27 and TRBJ1-3, with 8 bases fitting TRBD1. The CDR3 is 15 residues long. The germline V gene has CDR1 MNHEY and CDR2 SMNVEV (reference sequence). The junction had 7 bases not matched to a gene; V was cut back by 5 bases and J by 4 bases. CDR3 in DNA: TGTGCCAGCAGTCCCCAGGGGGCGGCAGGAAACACCATATATTTT. It specifies CASSPQGAAGNTIYF.

The chain recombines TRBV3-1 (or the pseudogene TRBV3-2) with TRBJ2-5, with D perhaps TRBD1 (5 bases). With 3 bases removed from V and 1 base from J, the gap between germline ends came to 6 bases. Germline CDR1 is LGHDT and CDR2 is YNNKEL (reference sequence). This CDR3 is built from 13 residues. In DNA, the CDR3 is TGTGCCAGCAGCCAGGGGCCCCAAGAGACCCAGTACTTC. Translated: CASSQGPQETQYF.

The chain employs TRBV11-3 and TRBJ2-1; D uncertain. V lost 1 base and J 0 bases, leaving 13 bases between the germline ends. The CDR3 runs to 17 residues. The germline CDR1 and CDR2 sequences are SGHNT and YENEEA. The DNA for the CDR3 is TGTGCCAGCAGCTTAGGGTCAGCTCTAGACTCCTACAATGAGCAGTTCTTC. Protein sequence: CASSLGSALDSYNEQFF.

The chain is built from TRBV27 and TRBJ2-5; a weak D match, TRBD2 (6 bases). The CDR3 runs to 15 residues. Deletions cut 5 bases from V and 7 bases from J, with 20 bases between. From germline, CDR1 is MNHEY and CDR2 SMNVEV (reference sequence). The CDR3 region has the DNA TGTGCCAGCAGTCCTTGGGGAGCTAGCGCGGGGACCCAGTACTTC. Protein sequence: CASSPWGASAGTQYF.

This chain links TRBV27 with TRBJ2-1; D is unresolved. This CDR3 contains 11 residues. The V and J ends lost 8 bases and 4 bases respectively, with 6 bases between them. The germline V gene has CDR1 MNHEY and CDR2 SMNVEV (reference sequence). CDR3 loop: CASQQYNEQFF. The DNA for the CDR3 is TGTGCCAGCCAACAATACAATGAGCAGTTCTTC.

This clone was counted once. J is TRBJ1-3 and V is TRBV5-1; no clear D. This CDR3 region has 13 residues. Germline V gives CDR1 SGHRS, CDR2 YFSETQ. The ends were cut back, 2 bases at V and 2 bases at J, with 5 bases in the middle. The CDR3 coding sequence is TGCGCCAGCAGCTTCGGGGCTGGAAACACCATATATTTT. Translated, it gives CASSFGAGNTIYF. Complete variable domain (other parts from reference TRBV5-1 and TRBJ1-3): KAGVTQTPRYLIKTRGQQVTLSCSPISGHRSVSWYQQTPGQGLQFLFEYFSETQRNKGNFPGRFSGRQFSNSRSEMNVSTLELGDSALYLCASSFGAGNTIYFGEGSWLTVV.

This clone appeared a few times. J is TRBJ2-2 and V is TRBV4-2; a weak D match, TRBD2 (6 bases). Germline assignment: CDR1 LGHNA and CDR2 YNFKEQ. CDR3 length equals 17 residues. Trimming cost V 4 bases and J 5 bases, with 20 bases left between them. The CDR3 reads CASSPSKGGLRTGELFF. DNA for the CDR3: TGTGCCAGCAGCCCAAGCAAAGGAGGGTTACGGACCGGGGAGCTGTTTTTT.